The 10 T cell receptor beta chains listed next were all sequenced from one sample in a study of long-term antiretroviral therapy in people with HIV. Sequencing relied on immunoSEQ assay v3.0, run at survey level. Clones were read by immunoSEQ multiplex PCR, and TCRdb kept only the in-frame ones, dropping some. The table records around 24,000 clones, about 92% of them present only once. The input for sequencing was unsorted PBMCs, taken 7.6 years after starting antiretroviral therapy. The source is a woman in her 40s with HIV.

The CDR3 region is CASSNDWAGDKTDTQYF. In DNA, the CDR3 is TGTGCCAGCAGCAACGACTGGGCGGGGGATAAAACAGATACGCAGTATTTT. V is TRBV7-9 and J is TRBJ2-3; 7 bases fit TRBD2. Germline CDR1 and CDR2: SEHNR and FQNEAQ (reference sequence). This CDR3 is 17 amino acids long. V gave up 5 bases and J gave up 3 bases; unmatched junction bases: 14.

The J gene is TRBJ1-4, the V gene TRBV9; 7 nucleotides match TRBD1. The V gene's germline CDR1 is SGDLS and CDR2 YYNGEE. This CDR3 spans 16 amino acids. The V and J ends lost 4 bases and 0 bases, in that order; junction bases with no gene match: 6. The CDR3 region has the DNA TGTGCCAGCAGCCTTCGGGACAGCTCAACTAATGAAAAACTGTTTTTT. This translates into CASSLRDSSTNEKLFF.

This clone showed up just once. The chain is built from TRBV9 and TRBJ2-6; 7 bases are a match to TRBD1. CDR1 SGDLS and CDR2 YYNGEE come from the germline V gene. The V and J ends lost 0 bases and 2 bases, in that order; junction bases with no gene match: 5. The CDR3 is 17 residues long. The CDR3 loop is CASSVGGGGAGANVLTF. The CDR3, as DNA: TGTGCCAGCAGCGTAGGAGGGGGCGGCGCTGGGGCCAACGTCCTGACTTTC. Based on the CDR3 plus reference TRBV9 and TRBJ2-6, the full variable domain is DSGVTQTPKHLITATGQRVTLRCSPRSGDLSVYWYQQSLDQGLQFLIQYYNGEERAKGNILERFSAQQFPDLHSELNLSSLELGDSALYFCASSVGGGGAGANVLTFGAGSRLTVL.

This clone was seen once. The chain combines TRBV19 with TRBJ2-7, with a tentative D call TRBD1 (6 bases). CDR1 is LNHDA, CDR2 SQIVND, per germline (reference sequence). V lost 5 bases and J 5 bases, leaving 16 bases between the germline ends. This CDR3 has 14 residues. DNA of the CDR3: TGTGCCAGTAGTGTGGACAGTACCCGGAACGAGCAGTACTTC. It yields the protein CASSVDSTRNEQYF.

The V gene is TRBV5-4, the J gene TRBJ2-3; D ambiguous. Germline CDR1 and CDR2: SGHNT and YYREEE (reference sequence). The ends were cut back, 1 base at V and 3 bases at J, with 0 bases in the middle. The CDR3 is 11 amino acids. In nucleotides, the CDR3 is TGTGCCAGCAGCTTGACAGATACGCAGTATTTT. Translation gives CASSLTDTQYF.

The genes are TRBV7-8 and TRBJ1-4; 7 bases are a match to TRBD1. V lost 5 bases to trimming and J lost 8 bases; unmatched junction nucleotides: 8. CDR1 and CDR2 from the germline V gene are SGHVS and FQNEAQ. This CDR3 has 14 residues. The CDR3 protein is CASSQSTGTEKLFF. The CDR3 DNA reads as TGTGCCAGCAGCCAATCGACAGGGACCGAAAAACTGTTTTTT.

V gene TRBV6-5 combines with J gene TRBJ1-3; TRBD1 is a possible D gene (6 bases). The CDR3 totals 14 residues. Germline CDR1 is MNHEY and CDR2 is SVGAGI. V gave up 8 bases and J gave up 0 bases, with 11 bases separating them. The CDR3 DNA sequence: TGTGCCAGCGGACAGATGAGCTCTGGAAACACCATATATTTT. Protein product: CASGQMSSGNTIYF.

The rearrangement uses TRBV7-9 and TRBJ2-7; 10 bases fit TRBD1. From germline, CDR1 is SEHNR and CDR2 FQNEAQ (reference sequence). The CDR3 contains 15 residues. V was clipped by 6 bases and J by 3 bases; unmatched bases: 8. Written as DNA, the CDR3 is TGTGCCAGCAGTTCCGCCGGGACAGGGGACTACGAGCAGTACTTC. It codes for CASSSAGTGDYEQYF.

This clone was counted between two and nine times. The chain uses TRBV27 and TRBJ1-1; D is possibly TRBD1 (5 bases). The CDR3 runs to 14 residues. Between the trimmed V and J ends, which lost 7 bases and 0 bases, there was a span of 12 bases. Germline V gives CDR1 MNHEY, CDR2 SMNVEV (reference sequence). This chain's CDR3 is CASNSADMNTEAFF. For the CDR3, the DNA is TGTGCCAGCAACTCCGCGGACATGAACACTGAAGCTTTCTTT.

The CDR3 DNA is TGTGCCAGCAGCCCCCGGGGCCCGAGCACAGATACGCAGTATTTT. Translated: CASSPRGPSTDTQYF. The J gene is TRBJ2-3, the V gene TRBV9; either TRBD1 or TRBD2 may fit D (5 bases each). The CDR3 extends over 15 amino acids. V was cut by 4 bases and J by 0 bases, with 12 bases left in between. Germline V gives CDR1 SGDLS, CDR2 YYNGEE.